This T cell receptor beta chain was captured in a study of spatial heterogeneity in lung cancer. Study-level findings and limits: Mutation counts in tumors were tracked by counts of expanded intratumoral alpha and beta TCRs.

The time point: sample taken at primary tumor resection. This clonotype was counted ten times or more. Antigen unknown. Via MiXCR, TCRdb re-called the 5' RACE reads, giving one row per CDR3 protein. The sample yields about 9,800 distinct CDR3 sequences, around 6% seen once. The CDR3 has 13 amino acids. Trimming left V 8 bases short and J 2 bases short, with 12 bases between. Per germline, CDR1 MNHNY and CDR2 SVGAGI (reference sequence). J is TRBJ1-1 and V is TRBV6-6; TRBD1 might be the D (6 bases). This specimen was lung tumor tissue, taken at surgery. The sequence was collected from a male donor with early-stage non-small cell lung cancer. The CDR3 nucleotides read TGTGCCAGCTCCCGGGGGGGCAACACTGAAGCTTTCTTT. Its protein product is CASSRGGNTEAFF.